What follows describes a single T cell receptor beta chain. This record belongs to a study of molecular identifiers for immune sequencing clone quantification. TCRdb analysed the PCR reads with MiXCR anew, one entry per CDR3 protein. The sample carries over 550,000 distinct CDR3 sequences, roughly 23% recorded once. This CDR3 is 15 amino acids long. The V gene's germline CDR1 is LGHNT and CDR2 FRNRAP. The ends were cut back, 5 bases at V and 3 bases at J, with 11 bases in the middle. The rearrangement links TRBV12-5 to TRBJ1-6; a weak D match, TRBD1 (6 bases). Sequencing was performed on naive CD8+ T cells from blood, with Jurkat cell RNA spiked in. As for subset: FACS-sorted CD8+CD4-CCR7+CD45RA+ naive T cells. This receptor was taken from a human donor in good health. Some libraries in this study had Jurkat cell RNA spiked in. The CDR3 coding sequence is TGTGCTAGTGGTCCGACGGACAGCTATAATTCACCCCTCCACTTT. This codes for CASGPTDSYNSPLHF. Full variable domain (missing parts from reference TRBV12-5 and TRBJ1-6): DARVTQTPRHKVTEMGQEVTMRCQPILGHNTVFWYRQTMMQGLELLAYFRNRAPLDDSGMPKDRFSAEMPDATLATLKIQPSEPRDSAVYFCASGPTDSYNSPLHFGNGTRLTVT.